Listed here are 18 T cell receptor beta chains from one sample, sequenced in a study of CD8 T cells in ankylosing spondylitis. Antigens for these TCRs are unknown. Whole-study findings and limits: Seemingly distinctive of ankylosing spondylitis blood was a TCR beta motif formed by eight highly homologous variants.

MiXCR, applied by TCRdb to the 5' RACE reads, yields one record per CDR3 protein. Here the sample spans under 950,000 distinct CDR3 sequences, over 15% being singletons. The sample consisted of blood, either unsorted or a sorted T cell fraction (not recorded which). The receptors were gathered from a male donor with ankylosing spondylitis.

The rearrangement links TRBV11-1 to TRBJ2-6; TRBD2 aligns across 8 bases. V shed 0 bases, J shed 4 bases, and the junction held 8 bases outside the gene matches. Germline V lookup: CDR1 SGHAT, CDR2 FQDESV (reference sequence). The CDR3 extends over 18 amino acids. CDR3 in amino acids: CASSLATGGRTGANVLTF. In nucleotides, the CDR3 is TGTGCCAGCAGCTTAGCGACAGGCGGGAGGACAGGGGCCAACGTCCTGACTTTC.

The CDR3 nucleotides read TGTGCCAGCAGCTTGAGCACAGTCCGCACAGATACGCAGTATTTT. This codes for CASSLSTVRTDTQYF. The chain has TRBV5-5 and TRBJ2-3; D is uncertain. The V gene's germline CDR1 is SGHKS and CDR2 YYEKEE (reference sequence). Trimming removed 1 base at V and 1 base at J, with 10 bases between. This CDR3 has 15 residues.

This clonotype was seen more than once but under ten times. The J gene is TRBJ2-7, the V gene TRBV10-3; the D gene could be TRBD1 or TRBD2 (5 bases each). This CDR3 has 16 amino acids. The germline V and J ends were trimmed by 3 bases and 5 bases, with 20 bases remaining between them. The germline gives CDR1 ENHRY, CDR2 SYGVKD. The CDR3 reads CAISDSGPGRPNEQYF. The CDR3 DNA reads TGTGCCATCAGTGACTCGGGTCCAGGGAGACCCAACGAGCAGTACTTC.

The chain employs TRBV28 and TRBJ2-5; D call uncertain. This CDR3 contains 15 residues. Per germline, CDR1 MDHEN and CDR2 SYDVKM. Trimming pared 7 bases from V and 4 bases from J, leaving 19 bases between. Here the CDR3 reads CASKVYSSLGETQYF. The CDR3, as DNA: TGTGCCAGCAAGGTGTACTCTTCCCTCGGAGAGACCCAGTACTTC.

The chain has TRBV7-2 and TRBJ2-3; 9 bases agree with TRBD1. There are 16 residues in the CDR3. J gave up 4 bases and V 5 bases, and 10 bases lay outside the gene matches. From germline, CDR1 is SGHTA and CDR2 FQGNSA. CDR3 sequence reads: CASSNRDRVIPDTQYF. For the CDR3, the DNA is TGTGCCAGCAGCAACCGGGACAGGGTGATCCCAGATACGCAGTATTTT. The full variable domain, in which reference TRBV7-2 and TRBJ2-3 provide the parts outside the CDR3, is GAGVSQSPSNKVTEKGKDVELRCDPISGHTALYWYRQSLGQGLEFLIYFQGNSAPDKSGLPSDRFSAERTGGSVSTLTIQRTQQEDSAVYLCASSNRDRVIPDTQYFGPGTRLTVL.

The chain recombines TRBV12-3 or TRBV12-4 with TRBJ1-5; unclear D gene. V was trimmed by 5 bases and J by 7 bases, leaving 15 bases between them. This CDR3 is 14 amino acids long. The CDR3 here is CASSVPDLSQPQHF. The CDR3 DNA reads as TGTGCCAGCAGTGTGCCCGACCTCTCGCAGCCCCAGCATTTT.

This clonotype showed up just a few times. The V gene is TRBV21-1, the J gene TRBJ1-1; the D call TRBD1 from the table was never checked on the DNA. TRBV21-1 is a pseudogene locus. The CDR3 is 12 amino acids. The CDR3 coding sequence is TGTGCCGGACAGGGGAGGGACACTGAAGCTTTCTTT. Translated, it gives CAGQGRDTEAFF.

This clonotype was counted only a few times. This rearrangement joins TRBV29-1 to TRBJ1-2; tentative D call: TRBD1 (5 bases). The V and J ends lost 3 bases and 4 bases respectively, with 12 bases between them. The CDR3 contains 13 residues. Germline CDR1 SQVTM, CDR2 ANQGSEA. CDR3 sequence: CSVEAVGGYGYTF. The CDR3 DNA follows: TGCAGCGTTGAGGCGGTGGGGGGCTATGGCTACACCTTC.

The chain is built from TRBV10-3 and TRBJ2-7; D is ambiguous. Germline lookup yields CDR1 ENHRY and CDR2 SYGVKD. The germline V and J ends were trimmed by 3 bases and 2 bases, with 8 bases remaining between them. This CDR3 spans 13 amino acids. CDR3 sequence reads: CAISDLSTYEQYF. The CDR3 DNA follows: TGTGCCATCAGTGACCTCTCTACCTACGAGCAGTACTTC.

This clonotype was observed a handful of times. This chain joins TRBV7-2 and TRBJ1-2; a possible D gene is TRBD1 (6 bases). Trimming left V 5 bases short and J 8 bases short, with 21 bases between. The germline V gene has CDR1 SGHTA and CDR2 FQGNSA. The CDR3 runs 15 residues. CDR3 in DNA: TGTGCCAGCAGCGTCCGGGACATTGCATCTCGGGGCTACACCTTC. Translating gives CASSVRDIASRGYTF.

This chain uses TRBV5-1 with TRBJ2-1; the D gene is possibly TRBD1 (5 bases). The germline V gene has CDR1 SGHRS and CDR2 YFSETQ. V was trimmed by 0 bases and J by 4 bases, leaving 11 bases between them. The CDR3 extends over 15 amino acids. The CDR3, as DNA: TGCGCCAGCAGCTTGGGCAGGGTCTCATACAATGAGCAGTTCTTC. This sequence encodes CASSLGRVSYNEQFF.

The chain is built from TRBV20-1 and TRBJ2-7; D is uncertain. The germline V gene has CDR1 DFQATT and CDR2 SNEGSKA (reference sequence). The CDR3 contains 13 residues. V lost 3 bases and J 2 bases, leaving 11 bases between the germline ends. CDR3 sequence (DNA): TGCAGTGCTAGCTCAGATCAAACCTACGAGCAGTACTTC. Amino acids: CSASSDQTYEQYF.

The V gene is TRBV7-2, the J gene TRBJ2-3; 11 bases map to TRBD2. In germline, CDR1 is SGHTA, CDR2 FQGNSA. This CDR3 spans 18 amino acids. Trimming took 1 base from V and 3 from J; bases not matched to a gene: 9. In nucleotides, the CDR3 is TGTGCCAGCAGCTTAGTCGCTTTACTAGCGGGAGTAACAGATACGCAGTATTTT. This sequence encodes CASSLVALLAGVTDTQYF. Looking up the rest from reference TRBV7-2 and TRBJ2-3 gives the full variable domain: GAGVSQSPSNKVTEKGKDVELRCDPISGHTALYWYRQSLGQGLEFLIYFQGNSAPDKSGLPSDRFSAERTGGSVSTLTIQRTQQEDSAVYLCASSLVALLAGVTDTQYFGPGTRLTVL.

The CDR3 protein is CASSLDPSSTDTQYF. CDR3 coding DNA: TGCGCCAGCAGCTTAGACCCTTCGAGCACAGATACGCAGTATTTT. V usage is TRBV5-1 and J usage is TRBJ2-3; D remains ambiguous. V was pared by 2 bases and J by 0 bases, with 10 bases between. The CDR3 runs 15 residues. CDR1 is SGHRS and CDR2 is YFSETQ in the germline V gene.

The sample holds many counts of this clonotype. The rearrangement uses TRBV11-2 and TRBJ2-1; the D call may be TRBD1 or TRBD2 (6 bases each). CDR3 length: 19 amino acids. Germline CDR1 reads SGHAT; CDR2 reads FQNNGV. V lost 0 bases, J lost 7 bases, and 25 bases lay in between. CDR3 residues: CASSLDRIGGGRGGNEQFF. As DNA, the CDR3 is TGTGCCAGCAGCTTAGATCGGATTGGCGGCGGAAGAGGGGGGAATGAGCAGTTCTTC.

This clonotype turned up a few times. CDR3 sequence (DNA): TGTGCCACCAGCAGAGGAGACAGGGGCAATCAGCCCCAGCATTTT. It yields the protein CATSRGDRGNQPQHF. V and J are TRBV15 and TRBJ1-5, with TRBD1 identical over 7 bases. The CDR3 runs 15 residues. V shed 1 base, J shed 2 bases, and the junction held 2 bases outside the gene matches. Germline loops: CDR1 LNHNV, CDR2 YYDKDF (reference sequence).

The rearrangement uses TRBV3-1 and TRBJ1-2; TRBD1 is a possible D gene (5 bases). The CDR3 is 14 amino acids. Germline V lookup: CDR1 LGHDT, CDR2 YNNKEL (reference sequence). The V end was cut by 2 bases, the J end by 6 bases, with 13 bases between. CDR3 sequence reads: CASSQSGGINGYTF. The CDR3 bases are TGTGCCAGCAGCCAATCTGGGGGTATCAATGGCTACACCTTC.

The rearrangement joins TRBV29-1 to TRBJ2-3; D might be TRBD1 (6 bases). The germline V and J ends were trimmed by 2 bases and 2 bases, with 11 bases remaining between them. The CDR3 runs 14 residues. The germline V gene encodes CDR1 SQVTM and CDR2 ANQGSEA. CDR3 sequence: CSVERDIITDTQYF. The CDR3 DNA reads as TGCAGCGTTGAAAGGGACATAATCACAGATACGCAGTATTTT.